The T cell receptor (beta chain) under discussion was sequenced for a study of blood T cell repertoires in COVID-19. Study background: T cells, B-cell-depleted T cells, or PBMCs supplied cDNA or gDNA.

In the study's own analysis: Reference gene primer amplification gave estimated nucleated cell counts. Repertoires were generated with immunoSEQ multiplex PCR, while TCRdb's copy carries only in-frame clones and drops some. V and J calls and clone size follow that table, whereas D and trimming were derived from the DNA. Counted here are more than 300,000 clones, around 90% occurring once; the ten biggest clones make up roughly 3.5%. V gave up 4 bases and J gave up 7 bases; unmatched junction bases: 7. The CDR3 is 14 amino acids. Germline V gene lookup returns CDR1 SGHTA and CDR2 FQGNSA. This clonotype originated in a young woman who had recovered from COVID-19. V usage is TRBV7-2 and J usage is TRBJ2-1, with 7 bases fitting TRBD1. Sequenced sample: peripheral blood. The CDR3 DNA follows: TGTGCCAGCAGCTCGACAGGGATGGTGAATGAGCAGTTCTTC. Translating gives CASSSTGMVNEQFF.